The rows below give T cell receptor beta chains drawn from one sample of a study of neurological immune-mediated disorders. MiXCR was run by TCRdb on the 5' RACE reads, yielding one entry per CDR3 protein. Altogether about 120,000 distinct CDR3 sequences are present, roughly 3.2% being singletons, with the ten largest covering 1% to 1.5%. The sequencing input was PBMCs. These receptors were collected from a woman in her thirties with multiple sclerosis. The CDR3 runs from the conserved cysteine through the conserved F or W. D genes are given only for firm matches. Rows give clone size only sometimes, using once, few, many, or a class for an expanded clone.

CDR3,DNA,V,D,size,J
CSALRRQAYTEAFF,TGCAGTGCTCTACGAAGACAGGCCTACACTGAAGCTTTCTTT,TRBV20-1,-,many,TRBJ1-1
CASSYGGRTDTQYF,TGTGCCAGCAGCTACGGGGGCCGCACAGATACGCAGTATTTT,TRBV13,-,-,TRBJ2-3
CASRGSGETVYNEQFF,TGTGCCAGCCGTGGATCGGGGGAGACAGTATACAATGAGCAGTTCTTC,TRBV6-2/TRBV6-3,-,many,TRBJ2-1
CASRKTNGGYNEQFF,TGTGCCAGCAGGAAAACAAATGGGGGTTACAATGAGCAGTTCTTC,TRBV3-1,-,many,TRBJ2-1
CATSSIPVNSNQPQHF,TGTGCCACCAGCAGCATCCCAGTGAATAGCAATCAGCCCCAGCATTTT,TRBV15,-,many,TRBJ1-5
CASSLETYYTF,TGTGCCAGCAGTTTAGAAACCTACTACACCTTC,TRBV7-2,-,many,TRBJ1-2
CAGAGQGWEKLFF,TGTGCCGGAGCGGGTCAGGGGTGGGAAAAACTGTTTTTT,TRBV2,-,many,TRBJ1-4
CASSFGAGQPQHF,TGTGCCAGCAGCTTCGGGGCAGGTCAGCCCCAGCATTTT,TRBV13,-,many,TRBJ1-5
CASSWGSTDTQYF,TGCGCCAGCAGCTGGGGGAGCACAGATACGCAGTATTTT,TRBV5-1,-,many,TRBJ2-3
CASTRGPGNTEAFF,TGTGCCAGCACCAGGGGGCCAGGTAACACTGAAGCTTTCTTT,TRBV12-3/TRBV12-4,TRBD1,many,TRBJ1-1
CASERGHTQYF,TGTGCCAGCGAAAGGGGTCATACGCAGTATTTT,TRBV6-5,-,many,TRBJ2-3
CASTLEGAGQPQHF,TGTGCCAGCACCCTGGAAGGGGCGGGACAGCCCCAGCATTTT,TRBV12-3/TRBV12-4,-,many,TRBJ1-5
CASSFGANSGQPQHF,TGTGCCAGCAGTTTCGGGGCGAACTCCGGGCAGCCCCAGCATTTT,TRBV12-3/TRBV12-4,-,few,TRBJ1-5